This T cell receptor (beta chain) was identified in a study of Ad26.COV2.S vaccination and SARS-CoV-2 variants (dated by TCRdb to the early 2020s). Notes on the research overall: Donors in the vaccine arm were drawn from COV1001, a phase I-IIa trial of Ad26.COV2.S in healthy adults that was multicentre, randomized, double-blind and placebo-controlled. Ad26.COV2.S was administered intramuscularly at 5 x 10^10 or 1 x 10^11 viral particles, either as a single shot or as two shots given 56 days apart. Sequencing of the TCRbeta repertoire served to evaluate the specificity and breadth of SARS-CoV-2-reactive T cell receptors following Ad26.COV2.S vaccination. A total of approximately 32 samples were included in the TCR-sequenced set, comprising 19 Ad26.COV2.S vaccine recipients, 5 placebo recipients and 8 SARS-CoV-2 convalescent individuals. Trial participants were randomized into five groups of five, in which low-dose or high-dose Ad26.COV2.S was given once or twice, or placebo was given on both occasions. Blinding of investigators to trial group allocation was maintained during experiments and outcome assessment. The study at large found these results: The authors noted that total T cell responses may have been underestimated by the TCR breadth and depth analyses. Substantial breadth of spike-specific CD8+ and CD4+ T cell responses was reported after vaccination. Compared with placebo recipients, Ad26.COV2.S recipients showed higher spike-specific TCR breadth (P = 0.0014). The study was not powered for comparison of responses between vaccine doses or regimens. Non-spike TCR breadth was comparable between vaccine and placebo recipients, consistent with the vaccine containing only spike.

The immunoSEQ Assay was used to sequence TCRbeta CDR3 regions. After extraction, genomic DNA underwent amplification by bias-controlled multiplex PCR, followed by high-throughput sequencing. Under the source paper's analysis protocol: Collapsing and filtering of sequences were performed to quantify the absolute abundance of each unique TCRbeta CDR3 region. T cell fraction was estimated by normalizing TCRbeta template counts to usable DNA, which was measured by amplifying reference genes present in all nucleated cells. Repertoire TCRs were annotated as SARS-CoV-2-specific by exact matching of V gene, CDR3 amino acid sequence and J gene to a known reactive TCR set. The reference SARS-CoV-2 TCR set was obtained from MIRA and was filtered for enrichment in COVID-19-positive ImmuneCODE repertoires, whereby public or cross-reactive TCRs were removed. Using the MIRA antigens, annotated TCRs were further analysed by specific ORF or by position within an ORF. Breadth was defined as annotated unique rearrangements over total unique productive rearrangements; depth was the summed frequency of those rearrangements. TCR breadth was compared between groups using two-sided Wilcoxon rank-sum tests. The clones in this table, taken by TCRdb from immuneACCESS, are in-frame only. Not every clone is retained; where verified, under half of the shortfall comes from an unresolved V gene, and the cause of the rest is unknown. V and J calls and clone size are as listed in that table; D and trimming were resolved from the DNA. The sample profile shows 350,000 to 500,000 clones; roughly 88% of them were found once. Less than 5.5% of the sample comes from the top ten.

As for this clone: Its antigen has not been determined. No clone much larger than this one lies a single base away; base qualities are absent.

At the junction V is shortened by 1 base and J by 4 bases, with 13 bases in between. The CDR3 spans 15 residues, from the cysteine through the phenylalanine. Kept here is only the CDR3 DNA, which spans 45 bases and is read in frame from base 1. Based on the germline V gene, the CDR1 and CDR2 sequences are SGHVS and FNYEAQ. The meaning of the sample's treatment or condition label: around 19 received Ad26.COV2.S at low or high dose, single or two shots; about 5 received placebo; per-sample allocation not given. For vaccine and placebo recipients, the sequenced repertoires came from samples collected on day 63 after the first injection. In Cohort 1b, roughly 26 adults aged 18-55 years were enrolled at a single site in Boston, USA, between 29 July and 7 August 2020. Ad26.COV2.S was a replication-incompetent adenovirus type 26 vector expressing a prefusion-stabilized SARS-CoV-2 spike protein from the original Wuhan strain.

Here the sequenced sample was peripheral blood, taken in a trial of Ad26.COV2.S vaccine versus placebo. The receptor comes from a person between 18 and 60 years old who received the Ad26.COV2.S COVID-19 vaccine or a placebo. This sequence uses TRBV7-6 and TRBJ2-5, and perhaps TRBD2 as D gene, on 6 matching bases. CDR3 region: CASSLDTGGIETQYF. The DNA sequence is TGTGCCAGCAGCTTAGATACAGGAGGGATAGAGACCCAGTACTTC.